This T cell receptor (beta chain) was profiled in a study of cytomegalovirus exposure and HLA in healthy donors. Produced via immunoSEQ multiplex PCR; TCRdb's table is partial and in-frame only. The sample includes under 200,000 clones, 81% of them seen just once. A word on this clone: Its antigen remains unknown.

Study conclusions and caveats: The authors enumerated over 150 TCR beta chains as linked to cytomegalovirus. TCR clusters originating in the first cohort tended to co-occur in the 120 validation repertoires, according to a later analysis.

Losses at the gene ends were 4 bases for V and 5 bases for J; bases not matched to a gene: 15. The CDR3 contains 18 residues. CDR1 and CDR2 from the germline V gene are SGHRS and YFSETQ. The rearrangement joins TRBV5-1 to TRBJ2-2, with 9 bases lining up with TRBD1. The source material was PBMCs. This receptor was obtained from a woman aged 25 to 39 in good health and CMV-seronegative. The DNA for the CDR3 is TGCGCCAGCAGCACCGAAGCCCCGGGACAGGGTGGGACCGGGGAGCTGTTTTTT. It yields the protein CASSTEAPGQGGTGELFF.